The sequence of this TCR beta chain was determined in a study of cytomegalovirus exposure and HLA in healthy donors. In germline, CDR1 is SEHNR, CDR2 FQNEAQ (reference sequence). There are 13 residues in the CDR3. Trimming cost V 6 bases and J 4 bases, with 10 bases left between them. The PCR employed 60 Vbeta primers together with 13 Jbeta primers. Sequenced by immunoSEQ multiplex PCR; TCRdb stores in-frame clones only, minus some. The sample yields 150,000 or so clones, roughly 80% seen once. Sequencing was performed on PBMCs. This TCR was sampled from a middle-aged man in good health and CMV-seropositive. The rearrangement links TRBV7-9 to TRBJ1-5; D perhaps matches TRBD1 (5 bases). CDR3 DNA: TGTGCCAGCAGTTTCGGGGGAAATCAGCCCCAGCATTTT. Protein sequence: CASSFGGNQPQHF.